This T cell receptor beta chain was observed in a study of blood T cell repertoires in COVID-19. Whole-study context: COVID-19 samples, acute and convalescent, were from the United States, Italy and Spain.

Source study methods: Nucleated cell number was recorded as an estimate derived from reference gene primer amplification. Some clones are missing from TCRdb's copy, which holds only in-frame ones; the method was immunoSEQ multiplex PCR. D and trimming were read from the DNA, whereas the V and J calls and clone size are those reported in that table. This sample has about 350,000 clones, with approximately 89% found just once. CDR3 size: 15 residues. Germline V gives CDR1 SGHTA, CDR2 FQGTGA. The V gene lost 1 base and the J gene lost 1 base, with 8 bases spanning the gap. J is TRBJ1-5 and V is TRBV7-3; D is unclear. The source of this sequence is a woman between 55 and 75 years old with COVID-19, enrolled during active disease. The sample comprised peripheral blood. CDR3: CASSLNGGSNQPQHF. CDR3 nucleotide sequence: TGTGCCAGCAGCTTAAACGGCGGAAGCAATCAGCCCCAGCATTTT.